This entry features one T cell receptor beta chain sequence. This entry comes from a study of blood T cell repertoires in COVID-19. Germline assignment: CDR1 SGHAT and CDR2 FQDESV (reference sequence). The ends were cut back, 2 bases at V and 0 bases at J, with 13 bases in the middle. The CDR3 length is 16 residues. TCRdb keeps only in-frame clones here, not all; method: immunoSEQ multiplex PCR. The data show about 140,000 clones, around 88% seen once. The sample was peripheral blood. The source of this sequence is a woman aged 60 to 75 with acute or convalescent COVID-19. This chain uses TRBV11-1 with TRBJ1-1; D might be TRBD1 (5 bases). In DNA form, the CDR3 reads TGTGCCAGCAGCTTATATGGGCAGGGATTGAACACTGAAGCTTTCTTT. It yields the protein CASSLYGQGLNTEAFF.